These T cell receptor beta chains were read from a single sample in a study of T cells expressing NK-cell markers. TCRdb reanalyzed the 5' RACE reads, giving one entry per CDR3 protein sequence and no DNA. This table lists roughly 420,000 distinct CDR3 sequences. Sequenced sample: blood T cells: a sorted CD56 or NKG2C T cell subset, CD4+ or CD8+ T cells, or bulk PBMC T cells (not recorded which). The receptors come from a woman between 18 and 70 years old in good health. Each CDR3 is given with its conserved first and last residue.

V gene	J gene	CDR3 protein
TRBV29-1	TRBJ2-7	CSAASFGQTYEQYF
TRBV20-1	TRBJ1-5	CSASRTALGDQPQHF
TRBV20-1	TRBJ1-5	CSAGGTGSFGNQPQHF
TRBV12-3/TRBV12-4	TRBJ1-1	CASTPWTEAFF
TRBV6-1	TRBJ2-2	CASSDTDRVGGELFF
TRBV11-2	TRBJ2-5	CASSPPGLASETQYF
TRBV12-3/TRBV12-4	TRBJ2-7	CASRSTGASGPEQYF
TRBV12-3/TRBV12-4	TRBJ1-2	CASSTYRGNYGYTF
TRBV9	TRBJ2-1	CASSGVRNEQFF
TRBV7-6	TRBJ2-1	CASSLRTNEQFF
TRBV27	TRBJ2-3	CASSFKQGADTQYF
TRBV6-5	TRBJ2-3	CASSFLLGRGGTDTQYF
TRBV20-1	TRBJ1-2	CSARVGGRADGYTF
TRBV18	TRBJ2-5	CASSPSGLAGGKQETQYF
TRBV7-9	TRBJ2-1	CASSLSGSIEQFF
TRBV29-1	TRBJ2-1	CSAPTGRDNEQFF
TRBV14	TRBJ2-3	CASSQDLGTSTDTQYF
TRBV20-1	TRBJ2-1	CSARAPTYNEQFF
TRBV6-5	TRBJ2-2	CASSYALRDRGFRTGELFF
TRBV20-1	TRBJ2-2	CSARKVAGELFF
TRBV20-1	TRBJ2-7	CSARDTGTLIEQYF
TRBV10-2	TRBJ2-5	CASSEQRGETQYF
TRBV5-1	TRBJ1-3	CASSLVQDSGNTIYF
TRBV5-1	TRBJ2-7	CASSPQHLAGVLYEQYF
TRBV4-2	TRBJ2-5	CASSQPTKQETQYF
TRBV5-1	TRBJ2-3	CASSLALAGYTDTQYF
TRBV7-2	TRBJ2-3	CASSLSGLDTQYF
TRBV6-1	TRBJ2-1	CATNGRMGNEQFF
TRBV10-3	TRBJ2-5	CAISERTAQETQYF